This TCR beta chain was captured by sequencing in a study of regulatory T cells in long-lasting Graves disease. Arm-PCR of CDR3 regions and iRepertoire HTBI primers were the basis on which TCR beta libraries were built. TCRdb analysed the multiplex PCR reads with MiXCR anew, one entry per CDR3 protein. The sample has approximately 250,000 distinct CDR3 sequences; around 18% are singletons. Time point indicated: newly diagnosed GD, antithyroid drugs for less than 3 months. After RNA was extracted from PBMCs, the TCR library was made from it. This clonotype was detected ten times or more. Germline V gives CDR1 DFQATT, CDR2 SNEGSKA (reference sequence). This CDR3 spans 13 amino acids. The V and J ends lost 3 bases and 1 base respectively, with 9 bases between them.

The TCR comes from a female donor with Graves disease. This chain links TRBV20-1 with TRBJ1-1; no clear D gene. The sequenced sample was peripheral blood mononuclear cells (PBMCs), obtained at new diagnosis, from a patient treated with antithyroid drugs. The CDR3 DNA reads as TGCAGTGCTAGGCGCGACTGGAACACTGAAGCTTTCTTT. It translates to CSARRDWNTEAFF.